The rows below give T cell receptor beta chains drawn from one sample of a study of blood T cell repertoires in COVID-19. The data were produced by immunoSEQ multiplex PCR, yet TCRdb's version contains in-frame clones alone and is incomplete. Found here are some 370,000 clones, roughly four fifths of them singletons; the top ten hold over 4.5%. Sequencing was done on a sample of PBMCs or T cells enriched from blood (not recorded which). Receptors were obtained from a woman between 50 and 59 years old who had recovered from COVID-19. CDR3s include the opening cysteine and the closing phenylalanine or tryptophan. A D gene is named only where the DNA matches it firmly. Clone size appears in some rows only: once, few, many, or a class for an expanded clone.

j_call clone_size d_call v_call cdr3_aa cdr3_nt
TRBJ1-2 few NA TRBV9 CASSVGDLVPYGYTF TGTGCCAGCAGCGTAGGGGACTTGGTCCCCTATGGCTACACCTTC
TRBJ2-6 NA NA TRBV3-1/TRBV3-2 CASTTTSSGANVLTF TGTGCCAGCACCACAACGTCCTCTGGGGCCAACGTCCTGACTTTC
TRBJ2-2 NA NA TRBV28 CASSSLLVRVPNTGELFF TGTGCCAGCAGTTCCCTTCTAGTGAGAGTCCCGAACACCGGGGAGCTGTTTTTT
TRBJ1-6 once NA TRBV9 CASSEGYRLDGGNSPLHF TGTGCCAGCAGCGAAGGGTATAGATTGGACGGGGGGAATTCACCCCTCCACTTT
TRBJ1-2 NA TRBD1 TRBV7-9 CASRVGTEYGYTF TGTGCCAGCAGAGTTGGGACAGAATATGGCTACACCTTC
TRBJ1-2 NA TRBD1 TRBV11-2 CASSPTGGVYGYTF TGTGCCAGCAGCCCGACAGGGGGGGTCTATGGCTACACCTTC
TRBJ1-4 NA NA TRBV19 CASSLTAATNEKLFF TGTGCCAGTAGTTTAACAGCAGCAACTAATGAAAAACTGTTTTTT
TRBJ1-1 NA NA TRBV2 CASTLLWGENTEAFF TGTGCCAGCACCCTACTTTGGGGGGAGAACACTGAAGCTTTCTTT
TRBJ1-1 NA NA TRBV7-9 CASSLGGARTEAFF TGTGCCAGCAGCTTAGGTGGGGCGCGCACTGAAGCTTTCTTT
TRBJ1-6 NA TRBD1 TRBV7-2 CASSPAGTENSPLHF TGTGCCAGCAGCCCGGCCGGGACAGAGAATTCACCCCTCCACTTT
TRBJ1-2 NA TRBD1 TRBV30 CAWSETGGKVGYTF TGTGCCTGGAGTGAAACAGGGGGTAAAGTGGGCTACACCTTC
TRBJ2-2 few NA TRBV7-6 CASSLASTGGTGELFF TGTGCCAGCAGCTTAGCAAGTACAGGAGGGACCGGGGAGCTGTTTTTT
TRBJ1-2 few TRBD1 TRBV7-2 CASSPATGNYGYTF TGTGCCAGCAGCCCAGCGACAGGGAACTATGGCTACACCTTC
TRBJ1-2 NA NA TRBV5-1 CASSIDSSTYGYTF TGCGCCAGCAGTATTGACTCCAGCACCTATGGCTACACCTTC
TRBJ1-6 NA TRBD1 TRBV6-5 CASSSIQGANSPLHF TGTGCCAGCAGTTCCATACAGGGGGCTAATTCACCCCTCCACTTT
TRBJ2-1 NA TRBD1 TRBV5-6 CASSLGTGDYNEQFF TGTGCCAGCAGTTTAGGGACAGGGGACTACAATGAGCAGTTCTTC
TRBJ1-2 NA TRBD1 TRBV3-1/TRBV3-2 CASSQGQYYGYTF TGTGCCAGCAGCCAGGGACAGTACTATGGCTACACCTTC
TRBJ2-5 NA TRBD1 TRBV6-5 CASSWGQGFVGETQYF TGTGCCAGCAGTTGGGGACAGGGGTTTGTCGGAGAGACCCAGTACTTC
TRBJ2-2 NA NA TRBV2 CASSLQGVGTGELFF TGTGCCAGCAGTCTACAGGGTGTGGGCACCGGGGAGCTGTTTTTT
TRBJ1-4 NA NA TRBV11-3 CASSLAREKLFF TGTGCCAGCAGCTTAGCGAGGGAAAAACTGTTTTTT
TRBJ2-5 NA TRBD2 TRBV10-3 CAISRGLAGETQYF TGTGCCATCAGCCGAGGACTAGCGGGAGAGACCCAGTACTTC
TRBJ1-1 few NA TRBV19 CASSTPSAEAFF TGTGCCAGTAGTACCCCAAGCGCTGAAGCTTTCTTT
TRBJ1-6 NA NA TRBV30 CAWSGGQFSYNSPLHF TGTGCCTGGAGTGGAGGACAGTTCTCCTATAATTCACCCCTCCACTTT
TRBJ1-2 NA NA TRBV19 CASSMYSYGYTF TGTGCCAGTAGTATGTATTCCTATGGCTACACCTTC
TRBJ1-2 once TRBD1 TRBV5-5 CASRGGTGDFNGYTF TGTGCCAGCAGAGGGGGGACAGGGGATTTCAATGGCTACACCTTC
TRBJ2-5 NA TRBD1 TRBV6-5 CASRETGIQETQYF TGTGCCAGCAGAGAGACAGGGATACAAGAGACCCAGTACTTC
TRBJ1-5 few NA TRBV6-2/TRBV6-3 CASSWDTDQPQHF TGTGCCAGCAGTTGGGACACCGATCAGCCCCAGCATTTT
TRBJ1-2 NA NA TRBV29-1 CSVDRGANYGYTF TGCAGCGTTGACCGTGGGGCGAACTATGGCTACACCTTC
TRBJ1-1 once NA TRBV4-1 CASSQDGALQRVKNTEAFF TGCGCCAGCAGCCAAGATGGGGCCCTCCAGCGGGTGAAGAACACTGAAGCTTTCTTT
TRBJ1-1 NA NA TRBV30 CAWSPRGNTEAFF TGTGCCTGGAGCCCTCGGGGTAACACTGAAGCTTTCTTT
TRBJ1-2 NA TRBD1 TRBV5-1 CASSLEQGADGYTF TGCGCCAGCAGCTTGGAGCAGGGGGCGGATGGCTACACCTTC
TRBJ2-7 NA TRBD1 TRBV4-1 CASSQLGTGGSYEQYF TGCGCCAGCAGCCAACTAGGGACAGGGGGCTCCTACGAGCAGTACTTC
TRBJ1-5 few NA TRBV20-1 CSASQRISTVFNQPQHF TGCAGTGCTAGTCAACGAATATCGACAGTTTTCAATCAGCCCCAGCATTTT
TRBJ2-5 NA TRBD1 TRBV7-8 CASTPPAGGIEETQYF TGTGCCAGCACCCCCCCCGCAGGGGGTATCGAAGAGACCCAGTACTTC
TRBJ1-2 few NA TRBV2 CASRGDRPTYGYTF TGTGCCAGCAGAGGAGACAGGCCGACTTATGGCTACACCTTC
TRBJ2-2 NA TRBD1 TRBV5-6 CASSPGTGSTGELFF TGTGCCAGCAGCCCGGGGACAGGGAGCACCGGGGAGCTGTTTTTT
TRBJ1-4 once NA TRBV28 CASSIKGDKLFF TGTGCCAGCAGTATCAAGGGAGACAAACTGTTTTTT
TRBJ2-7 NA NA TRBV4-1 CASSQQGYEQYF TGCGCCAGCAGCCAACAGGGGTACGAGCAGTACTTC
TRBJ1-5 NA NA TRBV7-6 CASSLGNRASNQPQHF TGTGCCAGCAGCTTAGGGAACAGGGCGAGCAATCAGCCCCAGCATTTT
TRBJ1-1 once NA TRBV7-2 CASSQSRTAGTEAFF TGTGCCAGCAGCCAATCAAGGACCGCGGGCACTGAAGCTTTCTTT
TRBJ2-1 NA TRBD2 TRBV7-9 CASSNGLAGGRNEQFF TGTGCCAGCAGCAACGGACTAGCGGGGGGCAGGAATGAGCAGTTCTTC
TRBJ2-3 NA NA TRBV5-4 CASSSSDTQYF TGTGCCAGCAGCTCCTCAGATACGCAGTATTTT
TRBJ2-7 NA NA TRBV5-1 CASSPSSGFPYEQYF TGCGCCAGCAGCCCAAGCTCCGGGTTCCCCTACGAGCAGTACTTC
TRBJ1-1 few NA TRBV9 CASSVESTGMNTEAFF TGTGCCAGCAGCGTAGAAAGTACAGGGATGAACACTGAAGCTTTCTTT
TRBJ2-7 NA NA TRBV19 CASSIEGGGTYEQYF TGTGCCAGTAGTATAGAGGGAGGCGGTACCTACGAGCAGTACTTC
TRBJ2-6 NA NA TRBV7-3 CASSHDNSGANVLTF TGTGCCAGCAGCCACGACAACTCTGGGGCCAACGTCCTGACTTTC
TRBJ1-2 NA NA TRBV28 CASTKTGYGYTF TGTGCCAGCACCAAGACGGGGTATGGCTACACCTTC
TRBJ1-2 once NA TRBV12-3/TRBV12-4 CASTRSEGGGYTF TGTGCCAGCACTCGGTCCGAGGGCGGTGGCTACACCTTC
TRBJ1-3 NA NA TRBV9 CASSVGGRSSGNTIYF TGTGCCAGCAGCGTAGGAGGCAGAAGCTCTGGAAACACCATATATTTT
TRBJ2-1 NA TRBD2 TRBV2 CASSRPPQGTSFHEQFF TGTGCCAGCAGTCGGCCCCCTCAGGGGACTAGTTTCCATGAGCAGTTCTTC
TRBJ1-3 NA NA TRBV29-1 CSVSLGNTIYF TGCAGCGTTTCTCTGGGAAACACCATATATTTT
TRBJ1-1 NA NA TRBV20-1 CSAARDTEAFF TGCAGTGCTGCCCGGGACACTGAAGCTTTCTTT
TRBJ1-1 NA TRBD1 TRBV19 CASSDPGTGGAYGAFF TGTGCCAGTAGCGATCCCGGGACAGGGGGCGCTTACGGTGCTTTCTTT
TRBJ1-4 NA NA TRBV2 CASSVEGTTNEKLFF TGTGCCAGCAGTGTGGAGGGGACAACTAATGAAAAACTGTTTTTT
TRBJ2-7 NA NA TRBV11-3 CASSQLRAFSYEQYF TGTGCCAGCAGCCAGTTGCGGGCCTTCTCCTACGAGCAGTACTTC
TRBJ1-2 NA NA TRBV30 CAWVALGGATYGYTF TGTGCCTGGGTAGCGTTGGGAGGGGCTACCTATGGCTACACCTTC